Listed here is a single TCR beta chain. What it binds is unknown. This entry is derived from a study of graft-versus-host responses after intestinal transplantation. Study summary: Multivisceral, liver-intestinal, or isolated intestinal transplants were given to recipients.

Findings of the study overall: Recipient marrow contained GvH clones, some of which appeared first in ileum or blood. Patients who carried graft-donor T cell macrochimerism also had high graft-versus-host to host-versus-graft clonal ratios in their allografts.

TCRdb keeps only in-frame clones here, not all; method: immunoSEQ multiplex PCR. Counted here are some 41,000 clones, roughly nine tenths occurring once; the ten biggest clones make up less than 3%. Trimming cost V 4 bases and J 0 bases; bases outside gene matches: 7. Germline CDR1 reads SGHRS; CDR2 reads YFSETQ. The CDR3 consists of 16 residues. The sequencing used PBMCs, collected approximately 320 days after intestinal transplant. This TCR was recovered from a human patient who received an intestinal transplant, so some T cells may come from the graft donor. This chain uses TRBV5-1 with TRBJ2-7, with 10 bases lining up with TRBD1. CDR3 protein: CASSLGGTGDSYEQYF. The CDR3 DNA follows: TGCGCCAGCAGCCTGGGAGGGACAGGGGACTCCTACGAGCAGTACTTC.